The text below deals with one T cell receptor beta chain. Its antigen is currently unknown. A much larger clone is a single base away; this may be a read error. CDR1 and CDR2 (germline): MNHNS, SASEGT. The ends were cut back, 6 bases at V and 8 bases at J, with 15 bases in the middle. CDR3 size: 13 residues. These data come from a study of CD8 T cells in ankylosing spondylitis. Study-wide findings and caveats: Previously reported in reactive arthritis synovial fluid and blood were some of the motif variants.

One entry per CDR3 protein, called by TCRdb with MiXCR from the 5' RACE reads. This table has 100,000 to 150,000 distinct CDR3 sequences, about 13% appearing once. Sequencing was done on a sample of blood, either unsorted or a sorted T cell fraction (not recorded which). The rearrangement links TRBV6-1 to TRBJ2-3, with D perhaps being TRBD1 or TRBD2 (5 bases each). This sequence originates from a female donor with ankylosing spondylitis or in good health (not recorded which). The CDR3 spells CASSGTETTTQYF. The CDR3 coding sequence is TGTGCCAGCAGCGGGACCGAAACGACTACGCAGTATTTT.